This T cell receptor (beta chain) originates from a study of vaccination effects on CD4 cells after COVID-19. The wider study: Each participant was given two doses of one vaccine (BNT162b2 or mRNA-1273). Findings of the study overall: The study dataset contains few convalescent patients and includes no early post-infection timepoints.

At the end of approximately 10 days of culture, CD4+ T cells were isolated. According to the study, vaccine recipients showed no prior SARS-CoV-2 infection and negative nucleocapsid antibodies. Libraries were prepared by immunoSEQ multiplex PCR; TCRdb keeps only in-frame clonotypes and omits some of them. The sample yields 70,000 to 85,000 clones, approximately 71% seen once. As for this clone: Its antigen remains unknown.

V shed 8 bases and J 3 bases; nucleotides not matched to a gene: 17. This CDR3 has 18 residues. Germline V gene lookup returns CDR1 MDHEN and CDR2 SYDVKM. Sequenced here: CD4+ T cells from PBMCs cultured without peptide, sampled before COVID-19 vaccination. V gene TRBV28 combines with J gene TRBJ2-3; TRBD2 aligns across 10 bases. The origin of this receptor is a human donor who received a COVID-19 vaccine. The CDR3 is CASGGTGEKTSGTDTQYF. CDR3 DNA: TGTGCCAGCGGGGGAACAGGGGAGAAGACTAGCGGGACAGATACGCAGTATTTT.